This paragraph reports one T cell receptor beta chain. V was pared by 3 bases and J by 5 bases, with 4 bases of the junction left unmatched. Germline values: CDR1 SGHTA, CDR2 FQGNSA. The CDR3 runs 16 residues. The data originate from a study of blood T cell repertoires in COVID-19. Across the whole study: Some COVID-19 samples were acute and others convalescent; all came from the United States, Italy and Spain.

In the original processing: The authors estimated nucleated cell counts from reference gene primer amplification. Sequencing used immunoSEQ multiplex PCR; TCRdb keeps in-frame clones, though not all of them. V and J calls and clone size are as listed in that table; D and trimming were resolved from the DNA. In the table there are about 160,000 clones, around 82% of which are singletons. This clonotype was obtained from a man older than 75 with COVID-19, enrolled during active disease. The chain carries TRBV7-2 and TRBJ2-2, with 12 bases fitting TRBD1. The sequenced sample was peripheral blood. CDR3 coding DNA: TGTGCCAGCAGCTTGGGACAGGGGGCGCTGACCGGGGAGCTGTTTTTT. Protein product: CASSLGQGALTGELFF.